Sequencing of this TCR beta chain was carried out in a study of blood T cell repertoires in COVID-19. Method: immunoSEQ multiplex PCR; TCRdb's copy keeps in-frame clones and lacks some. Among 170,000 or so clones, roughly 87% were seen once, and the ten largest hold over 7%. V gave up 0 bases and J gave up 8 bases, with 14 bases separating them. Germline loops: CDR1 MNHEY, CDR2 SVGAGI. The CDR3 has 16 amino acids. The sequenced material came from PBMCs or T cells enriched from blood (not recorded which). The chain employs TRBV6-5 and TRBJ1-6; D is unresolved. This sequence originates from a woman aged 45 to 65 who had recovered from COVID-19. The CDR3 DNA reads TGTGCCAGCAGTTACTCGATGTCGAAGGGAGATTCACCCCTCCACTTT. It encodes CASSYSMSKGDSPLHF.